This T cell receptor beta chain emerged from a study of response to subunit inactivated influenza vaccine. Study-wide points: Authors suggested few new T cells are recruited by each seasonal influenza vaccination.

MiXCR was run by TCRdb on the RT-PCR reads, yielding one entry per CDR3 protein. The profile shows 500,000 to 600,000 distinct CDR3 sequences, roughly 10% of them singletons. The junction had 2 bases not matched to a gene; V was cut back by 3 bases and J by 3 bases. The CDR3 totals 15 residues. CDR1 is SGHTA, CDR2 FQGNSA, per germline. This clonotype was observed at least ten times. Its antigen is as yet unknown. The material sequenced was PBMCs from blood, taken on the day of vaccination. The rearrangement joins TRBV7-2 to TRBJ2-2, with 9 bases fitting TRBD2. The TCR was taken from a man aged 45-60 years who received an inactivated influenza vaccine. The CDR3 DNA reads TGTGCCAGCAGCTTTCGCGGGAGGGACACCGGGGAGCTGTTTTTT. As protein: CASSFRGRDTGELFF.